This paragraph reports one T cell receptor (beta chain). CDR3 length equals 15 residues. Per germline, CDR1 SGHTA and CDR2 FQGNSA. It was by 5' RACE with UMI labels that the TRB cDNA libraries were prepared. TCRdb derives one entry per CDR3 protein from the 5' RACE reads, leaving out DNA. Reported are about 50,000 distinct CDR3 sequences; the ten largest clones contain more than 0.35%. This sample is drawn from a study of CXCR3-negative and CXCR3-positive naive CD8 T cells. The sequence was collected from a human donor in good health. Some clones in this sample may be carry-over from other donors' samples. Sequences were obtained from naive CXCR3- CD8+ T cells from blood. Subset indicated: CD45RO-CCR7+CD27+CD95- naive CD8+ T cells lacking CXCR3 (TNR3-). V is TRBV7-2 and J is TRBJ2-7. Here the CDR3 reads CASSLVGIGYNEQYF.